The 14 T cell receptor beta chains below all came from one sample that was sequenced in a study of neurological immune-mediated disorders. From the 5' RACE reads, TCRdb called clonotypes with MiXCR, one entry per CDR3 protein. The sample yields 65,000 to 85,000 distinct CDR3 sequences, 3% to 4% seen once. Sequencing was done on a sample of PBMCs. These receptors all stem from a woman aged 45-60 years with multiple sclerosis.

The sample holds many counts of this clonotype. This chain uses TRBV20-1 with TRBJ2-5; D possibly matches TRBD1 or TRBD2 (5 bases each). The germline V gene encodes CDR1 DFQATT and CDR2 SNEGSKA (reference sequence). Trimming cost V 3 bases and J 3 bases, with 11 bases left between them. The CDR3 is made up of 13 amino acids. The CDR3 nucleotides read TGCAGTGCTAGGAGCTGGGGGAAAGAGACCCAGTACTTC. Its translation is CSARSWGKETQYF.

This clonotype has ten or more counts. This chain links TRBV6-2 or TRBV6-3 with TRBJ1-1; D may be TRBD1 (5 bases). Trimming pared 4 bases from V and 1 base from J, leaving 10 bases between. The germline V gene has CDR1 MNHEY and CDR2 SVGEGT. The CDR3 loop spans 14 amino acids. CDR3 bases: TGTGCCAGCAGTTGGGAAGGGGAGAACACTGAAGCTTTCTTT. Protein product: CASSWEGENTEAFF.

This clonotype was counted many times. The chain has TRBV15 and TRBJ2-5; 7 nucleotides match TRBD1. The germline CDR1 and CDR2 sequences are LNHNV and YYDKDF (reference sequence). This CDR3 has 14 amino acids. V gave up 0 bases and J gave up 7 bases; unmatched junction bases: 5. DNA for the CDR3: TGTGCCACCAGCAGAGATCGAGGGGGCGGGACCCAGTACTTC. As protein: CATSRDRGGGTQYF.

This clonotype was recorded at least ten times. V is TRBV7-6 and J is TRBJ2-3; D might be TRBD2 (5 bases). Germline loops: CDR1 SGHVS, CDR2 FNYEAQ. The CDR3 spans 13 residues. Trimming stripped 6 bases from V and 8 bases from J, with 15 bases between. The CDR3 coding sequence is TGTGCCAGCAGTACCGATAGGGCGGGTACGCAGTATTTT. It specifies CASSTDRAGTQYF.

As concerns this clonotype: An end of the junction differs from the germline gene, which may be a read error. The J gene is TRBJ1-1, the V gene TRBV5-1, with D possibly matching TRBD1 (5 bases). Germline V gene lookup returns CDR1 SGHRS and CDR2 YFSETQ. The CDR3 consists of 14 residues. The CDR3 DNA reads TGCACCAGCAGCTTGGCCTGGGACTTGGGGCAGGCTTTCTTT. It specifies CTSSLAWDLGQAFF.

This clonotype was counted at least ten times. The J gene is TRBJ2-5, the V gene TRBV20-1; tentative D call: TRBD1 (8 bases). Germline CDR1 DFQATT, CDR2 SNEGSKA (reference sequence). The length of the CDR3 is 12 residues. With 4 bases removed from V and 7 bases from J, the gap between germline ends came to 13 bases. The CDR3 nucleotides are TGCAGTGCTAATACAGGGGGGGTGACCCAGTACTTC. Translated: CSANTGGVTQYF.

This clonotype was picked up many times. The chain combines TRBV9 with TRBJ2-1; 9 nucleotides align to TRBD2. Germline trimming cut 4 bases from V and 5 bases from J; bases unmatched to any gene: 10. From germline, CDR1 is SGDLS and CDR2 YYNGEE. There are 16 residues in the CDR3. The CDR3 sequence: CASSWASGRSNNEQFF. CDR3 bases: TGTGCCAGCAGCTGGGCGAGCGGGAGGTCCAACAATGAGCAGTTCTTC.

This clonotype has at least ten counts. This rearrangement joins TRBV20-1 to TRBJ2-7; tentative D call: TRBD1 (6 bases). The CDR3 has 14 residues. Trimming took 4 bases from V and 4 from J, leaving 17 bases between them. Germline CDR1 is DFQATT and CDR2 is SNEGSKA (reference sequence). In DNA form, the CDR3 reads TGCAGTGCTACCCCACTGACAGGTCGGTACGAGCAGTACTTC. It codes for CSATPLTGRYEQYF.

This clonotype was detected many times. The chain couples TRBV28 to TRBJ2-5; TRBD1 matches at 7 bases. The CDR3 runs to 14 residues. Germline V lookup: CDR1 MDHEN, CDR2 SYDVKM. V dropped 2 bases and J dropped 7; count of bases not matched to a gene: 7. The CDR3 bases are TGTGCCAGCAGTTTACCGGGACAGCCAGGGACCCAGTACTTC. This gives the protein CASSLPGQPGTQYF.

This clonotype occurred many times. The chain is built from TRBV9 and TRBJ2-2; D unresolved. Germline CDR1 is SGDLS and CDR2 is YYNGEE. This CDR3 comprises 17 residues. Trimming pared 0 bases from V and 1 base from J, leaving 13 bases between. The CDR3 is CASSVGGILGNTGELFF. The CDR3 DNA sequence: TGTGCCAGCAGCGTAGGAGGCATTTTAGGGAACACCGGGGAGCTGTTTTTT.

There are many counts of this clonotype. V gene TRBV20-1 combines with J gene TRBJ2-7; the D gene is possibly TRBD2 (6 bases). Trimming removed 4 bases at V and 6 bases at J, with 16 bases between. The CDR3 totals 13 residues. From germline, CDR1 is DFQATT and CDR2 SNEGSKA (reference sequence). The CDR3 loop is CSANGQGGIEQYF. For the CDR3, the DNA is TGCAGTGCTAATGGCCAGGGAGGTATCGAGCAGTACTTC.

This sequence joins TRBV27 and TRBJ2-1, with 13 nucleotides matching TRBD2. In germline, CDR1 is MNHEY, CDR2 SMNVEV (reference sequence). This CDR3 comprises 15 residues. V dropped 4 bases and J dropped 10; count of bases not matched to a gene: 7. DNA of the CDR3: TGTGCCAGCAGTTCCCCCGGACTAGCGGGAGAGGAGCAGTTCTTC. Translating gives CASSSPGLAGEEQFF.

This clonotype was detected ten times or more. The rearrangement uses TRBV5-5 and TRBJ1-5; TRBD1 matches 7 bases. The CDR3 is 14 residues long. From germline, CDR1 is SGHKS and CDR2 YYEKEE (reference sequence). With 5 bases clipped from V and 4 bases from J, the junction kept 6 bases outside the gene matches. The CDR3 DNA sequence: TGTGCCAGCAGTTGGGACAGAAGAAATCAGCCCCAGCATTTT. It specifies CASSWDRRNQPQHF.

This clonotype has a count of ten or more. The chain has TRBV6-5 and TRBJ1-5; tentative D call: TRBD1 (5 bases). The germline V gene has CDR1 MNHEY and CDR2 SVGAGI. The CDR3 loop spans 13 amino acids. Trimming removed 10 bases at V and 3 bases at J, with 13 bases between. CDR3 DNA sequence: TGTGCCACCTCGGCCAGGGCCAATCAGCCCCAGCATTTT. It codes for CATSARANQPQHF.